Below are 30 T cell receptor beta chains sequenced from a single sample in a study of blood T cell repertoires in COVID-19. Produced via immunoSEQ multiplex PCR; TCRdb's table is partial and in-frame only. In the table there are about 320,000 clones, under 90% of which are singletons. Material: PBMCs or T cells enriched from blood (not recorded which). The receptors here all came from a young woman who had recovered from COVID-19.

The CDR3 DNA reads as TGTGCCATCAGTGAGCAGGGGGCGCTGACTGAAGCTTTCTTT. Residues: CAISEQGALTEAFF. The rearrangement joins TRBV10-3 to TRBJ1-1, with 8 bases aligning to TRBD1. Germline trimming cut 2 bases from V and 5 bases from J; bases unmatched to any gene: 4. This CDR3 region has 14 residues. Germline CDR1 and CDR2: ENHRY and SYGVKD.

This clone was seen a handful of times. This chain joins TRBV29-1 and TRBJ1-1; 7 positions agree with TRBD1. CDR3 size: 14 residues. Germline CDR1 SQVTM, CDR2 ANQGSEA. V lost 5 bases, J lost 0 bases, and 6 bases stayed unmatched. CDR3 sequence reads: CSVYGTVMNTEAFF. CDR3 nucleotides: TGCAGCGTTTACGGGACAGTTATGAACACTGAAGCTTTCTTT.

The gene calls are TRBV19 and TRBJ1-1, with a tentative D call TRBD1 (5 bases). From germline, CDR1 is LNHDA and CDR2 SQIVND (reference sequence). The CDR3 covers 15 residues. Trimming pared 3 bases from V and 4 bases from J, leaving 15 bases between. CDR3 bases: TGTGCCAGTAGTATGGCCGTCGGGGGAGGCACTGAAGCTTTCTTT. Translated: CASSMAVGGGTEAFF. The variable domain in full, with the rest retrieved from reference TRBV19 and TRBJ1-1, is DGGITQSPKYLFRKEGQNVTLSCEQNLNHDAMYWYRQDPGQGLRLIYYSQIVNDFQKGDIAEGYSVSREKKESFPLTVTSAQKNPTAFYLCASSMAVGGGTEAFFGQGTRLTVV.

The gene calls are TRBV24-1 and TRBJ1-1; 7 bases match TRBD1. Germline trimming cut 4 bases from V and 5 bases from J; bases unmatched to any gene: 12. CDR3 length: 16 residues. Germline CDR1 KGHDR, CDR2 SFDVKD. The CDR3 reads CATSELTQGVRTEAFF. In nucleotides, the CDR3 is TGTGCCACCAGTGAATTAACTCAGGGGGTACGGACTGAAGCTTTCTTT.

The CDR3 reads CASSLRGTGAYGGYTF. In DNA form, the CDR3 reads TGTGCCAGCAGTTTAAGGGGGACAGGGGCTTACGGGGGCTACACCTTC. This chain links TRBV28 with TRBJ1-2, with 10 nucleotides matching TRBD1. Per germline, CDR1 MDHEN and CDR2 SYDVKM. Trimming cost V 2 bases and J 8 bases; bases outside gene matches: 11. The CDR3 runs 16 residues.

The rearrangement links TRBV7-3 to TRBJ2-1; 11 positions agree with TRBD2. Germline assignment: CDR1 SGHTA and CDR2 FQGTGA. V shed 3 bases and J 5 bases; nucleotides not matched to a gene: 3. The CDR3 extends over 15 amino acids. For the CDR3, the DNA is TGTGCCAGCAGCTTGGGACTAGCGGAAAACAATGAGCAGTTCTTC. It yields the protein CASSLGLAENNEQFF.

The chain has TRBV5-1 and TRBJ2-5, with D tentatively TRBD2 (6 bases). The V and J ends lost 4 bases and 2 bases respectively, with 12 bases between them. This CDR3 is built from 14 residues. Germline V gene data show CDR1 as SGHRS and CDR2 as YFSETQ. CDR3 protein: CASSVRRGQETQYF. The CDR3, as DNA: TGCGCCAGCAGCGTACGACGGGGGCAAGAGACCCAGTACTTC.

The V gene is TRBV12-5, the J gene TRBJ2-1; D gene unclear. The CDR3 consists of 12 residues. The V end was cut by 7 bases, the J end by 1 base, with 5 bases between. Germline V gene data show CDR1 as LGHNT and CDR2 as FRNRAP. In nucleotides, the CDR3 is TGTGCTAGTGCATTTTCCTACAATGAGCAGTTCTTC. Encoded protein: CASAFSYNEQFF.

The CDR3 DNA reads TGTGCCAGCAGCGTAGAGACCTATGACACACCCTATGGCTACACCTTC. Residues: CASSVETYDTPYGYTF. The chain recombines TRBV9 with TRBJ1-2; D not resolved. Trimming removed 0 bases from V and 4 bases from J, with 16 bases in between. There are 16 residues in the CDR3. Germline assignment: CDR1 SGDLS and CDR2 YYNGEE.

The V and J genes are TRBV10-2 and TRBJ1-2; D is perhaps TRBD1 (5 bases). Germline V gives CDR1 WSHSY, CDR2 SAAADI. The CDR3 extends over 14 amino acids. V was pared by 7 bases and J by 2 bases, with 14 bases between. The CDR3 protein is CASTPTTANYGYTF. In DNA, the CDR3 is TGCGCCAGCACCCCGACGACAGCCAACTATGGCTACACCTTC.

The V call is TRBV5-1, the J call TRBJ1-3, with 7 bases lining up with TRBD1. CDR1 is SGHRS, CDR2 YFSETQ, per germline. The V segment lost 7 bases and the J segment 0 bases; nucleotides outside the gene matches: 16. The CDR3 covers 18 residues. DNA for the CDR3: TGCGCCAGCTATACAAGCAGGGACAGACACTCCTCTGGAAACACCATATATTTT. Translated, it gives CASYTSRDRHSSGNTIYF.

This clone appeared once. This rearrangement joins TRBV4-1 to TRBJ1-3, with 8 bases fitting TRBD1. The CDR3 loop spans 16 amino acids. Germline V gives CDR1 MGHRA, CDR2 YSYEKL. V dropped 4 bases and J dropped 3; count of bases not matched to a gene: 8. This CDR3 is CASSPPLGQVGNTIYF. For the CDR3, the DNA is TGCGCCAGCAGCCCACCACTGGGACAGGTTGGAAACACCATATATTTT.

The CDR3 region has the DNA TGTGCCAGCAGTTTCATAGCGGGAGAGGCGTCCTACGAGCAGTACTTC. It specifies CASSFIAGEASYEQYF. The rearrangement joins TRBV27 to TRBJ2-7; 9 bases are a match to TRBD2. Unmatched junction bases numbered 7, after V lost 3 bases and J lost 1 base. The CDR3 consists of 16 residues. Per germline, CDR1 MNHEY and CDR2 SMNVEV (reference sequence).

The CDR3 loop is CASKGTGGFEQYF. As DNA, the CDR3 is TGTGCCAGTAAGGGGACAGGGGGCTTCGAGCAGTACTTC. The chain couples TRBV19 to TRBJ2-7, with TRBD1 identical over 12 bases. Germline V CDR1 and CDR2: LNHDA, SQIVND (reference sequence). The CDR3 consists of 13 residues. The V gene end was trimmed by 7 bases and the J gene end by 6 bases; junction bases not matched to a gene: 4. Using reference TRBV19 and TRBJ2-7 for the parts outside the CDR3, the full variable domain is DGGITQSPKYLFRKEGQNVTLSCEQNLNHDAMYWYRQDPGQGLRLIYYSQIVNDFQKGDIAEGYSVSREKKESFPLTVTSAQKNPTAFYLCASKGTGGFEQYFGPGTRLTVT.

This clone was seen many times. This sequence joins TRBV2 and TRBJ2-2, with 13 bases that match TRBD2. This CDR3 contains 20 residues. Losses at the gene ends were 5 bases for V and 0 bases for J; bases not matched to a gene: 12. In germline, CDR1 is SNHLY, CDR2 FYNNEI. CDR3 sequence reads: CASSPGTSGIYLPNTGELFF. CDR3 bases: TGTGCCAGCAGTCCCGGGACTAGCGGGATCTACCTCCCGAACACCGGGGAGCTGTTTTTT.

V and J are TRBV28 and TRBJ1-3, with D possibly being TRBD1 (5 bases). Trimming took 6 bases from V and 0 from J, leaving 9 bases between them. From germline, CDR1 is MDHEN and CDR2 SYDVKM. The CDR3 extends over 14 amino acids. The CDR3 DNA reads as TGTGCCAGCAGGTGGGGCGACTCTGGAAACACCATATATTTT. It translates to CASRWGDSGNTIYF. The full variable domain, its missing parts supplied by reference TRBV28 and TRBJ1-3, is DVKVTQSSRYLVKRTGEKVFLECVQDMDHENMFWYRQDPGLGLRLIYFSYDVKMKEKGDIPEGYSVSREKKERFSLILESASTNQTSMYLCASRWGDSGNTIYFGEGSWLTVV.

This chain links TRBV10-3 with TRBJ1-2; TRBD1 is a possible D gene (6 bases). The length of the CDR3 is 16 residues. Between the trimmed V and J ends, which lost 10 bases and 4 bases, there was a span of 25 bases. Germline CDR1 is ENHRY and CDR2 is SYGVKD. The CDR3 DNA follows: TGTGCCACCACGGCGGGCACGGACAGAGCCCTCTATGGCTACACCTTC. It codes for CATTAGTDRALYGYTF.

The chain links TRBV2 to TRBJ2-5; a possible D gene is TRBD1 (6 bases). V was cut by 5 bases and J by 1 base, with 11 bases left in between. The CDR3 loop spans 14 amino acids. CDR1 and CDR2 from the germline V gene are SNHLY and FYNNEI. CDR3 DNA sequence: TGTGCCAGCAGTTCTGACAGGAGCCAAGAGACCCAGTACTTC. Translating it yields CASSSDRSQETQYF.

The V and J genes are TRBV7-9 and TRBJ2-1; 13 bases line up with TRBD2. There are 16 residues in the CDR3. Germline V gene lookup returns CDR1 SEHNR and CDR2 FQNEAQ (reference sequence). The V and J ends lost 5 bases and 7 bases, in that order; junction bases with no gene match: 8. The DNA for the CDR3 is TGTGCCAGCAGCCCCGTGGGACTAGCGGGGTTGAATGAGCAGTTCTTC. This gives the protein CASSPVGLAGLNEQFF.

The sample holds a few counts of this clone. The V and J genes are TRBV7-3 and TRBJ1-2, with 8 bases fitting TRBD1. V gave up 3 bases and J gave up 6 bases; unmatched junction bases: 3. CDR3 length: 13 amino acids. Looked up from germline, CDR1 is SGHTA and CDR2 is FQGTGA. CDR3 residues: CASSFLQGDGYTF. The DNA of the CDR3 is TGTGCCAGCAGCTTCCTACAGGGGGATGGCTACACCTTC.

The V and J genes are TRBV5-1 and TRBJ1-1; weak D call: TRBD1 (6 bases). Germline loops: CDR1 SGHRS, CDR2 YFSETQ. Trimming took 4 bases from V and 3 from J, leaving 16 bases between them. The CDR3 spans 15 residues. The chain's CDR3 is CASSPRGGSDTEAFF. CDR3 coding DNA: TGCGCCAGCAGCCCCAGAGGGGGTAGCGACACTGAAGCTTTCTTT.

The rearrangement links TRBV3-1 (or the pseudogene TRBV3-2) to TRBJ1-1; D may be TRBD1 (6 bases). This CDR3 contains 12 residues. V was cut by 3 bases and J by 8 bases, with 10 bases left in between. Germline-derived CDR1 and CDR2 are LGHDT and YNNKEL (reference sequence). As DNA, the CDR3 is TGTGCCAGCAGCCAGGCAGGGACAGAAGCTTTCTTT. Translating gives CASSQAGTEAFF.

The genes are TRBV9 and TRBJ1-1; D not certain. Per germline, CDR1 SGDLS and CDR2 YYNGEE. V shed 0 bases and J shed 0 bases, with 3 bases lying between them. The CDR3 contains 13 residues. The CDR3 sequence is CASSVDMNTEAFF. The CDR3 coding sequence is TGTGCCAGCAGCGTAGATATGAACACTGAAGCTTTCTTT. The variable domain in full, completed from reference TRBV9 and TRBJ1-1, reads DSGVTQTPKHLITATGQRVTLRCSPRSGDLSVYWYQQSLDQGLQFLIQYYNGEERAKGNILERFSAQQFPDLHSELNLSSLELGDSALYFCASSVDMNTEAFFGQGTRLTVV.

This sequence joins TRBV18 and TRBJ1-1, with 7 bases identical to TRBD1. Germline-derived CDR1 and CDR2 are KGHSH and LQKENI. With V trimmed by 2 bases and J by 4 bases, 1 base remained unmatched. The CDR3 covers 13 residues. The CDR3 DNA reads as TGTGCCAGCTCACCAACAGGGGCCACTGAAGCTTTCTTT. Encoded protein: CASSPTGATEAFF.

The chain employs TRBV14 and TRBJ2-5, with 8 bases that match TRBD2. V was pared by 0 bases and J by 0 bases, with 6 bases of the junction left unmatched. The germline gives CDR1 SGHDN, CDR2 FVKESK. The CDR3 has 17 residues. In DNA, the CDR3 is TGTGCCAGCAGCCAAGATTCAGCGGGAGTGAACCAAGAGACCCAGTACTTC. It yields the protein CASSQDSAGVNQETQYF. Full variable domain (missing parts from reference TRBV14 and TRBJ2-5): EAGVTQFPSHSVIEKGQTVTLRCDPISGHDNLYWYRRVMGKEIKFLLHFVKESKQDESGMPNNRFLAERTGGTYSTLKVQPAELEDSGVYFCASSQDSAGVNQETQYFGPGTRLLVL.

The V and J genes are TRBV4-1 and TRBJ1-2; 9 bases fit TRBD1. The trim removed 4 bases at V and 1 base at J, leaving 16 bases unmatched. This CDR3 spans 19 amino acids. The germline gives CDR1 MGHRA, CDR2 YSYEKL. As DNA, the CDR3 is TGCGCCAGCAGCCCCGTGATCGGGACAGGGAGGGCCCATAACTATGGCTACACCTTC. Translating gives CASSPVIGTGRAHNYGYTF.

The chain has TRBV5-1 and TRBJ2-3, with 7 positions matching TRBD1. The germline V gene encodes CDR1 SGHRS and CDR2 YFSETQ. V trimming: 2 bases; J trimming: 1 base; junction bases outside the gene matches: 1. This CDR3 spans 14 amino acids. The CDR3 spells CASSLGTGTDTQYF. In DNA form, the CDR3 reads TGCGCCAGCAGCTTAGGGACAGGCACAGATACGCAGTATTTT.

Comments on this clone: The same CDR3 arises from other DNA sequences in this sample as well. This chain joins TRBV19 and TRBJ2-1; D is unclear. CDR1 and CDR2 from the germline V gene are LNHDA and SQIVND (reference sequence). Trimming stripped 1 base from V and 0 bases from J, with 4 bases between. The CDR3 is made up of 14 amino acids. The CDR3 region has the DNA TGTGCCAGTAGTATAGGCAGCTCCTACAATGAGCAGTTCTTC. Its translation is CASSIGSSYNEQFF.

The rearrangement uses TRBV13 and TRBJ2-1, with 10 positions matching TRBD1. CDR3 length: 16 residues. The V gene's germline CDR1 is PRHDT and CDR2 FYEKMQ (reference sequence). With V trimmed by 1 base and J by 7 bases, 7 bases remained unmatched. CDR3 coding DNA: TGTGCCAGCAGCTTAGTTGGGACAGGGGCGACGAATGAGCAGTTCTTC. This codes for CASSLVGTGATNEQFF.

This clone was seen only once. V and J are TRBV19 and TRBJ2-1; 8 bases match TRBD2. After removal of 8 bases from V and 0 bases from J, the junction contained 3 bases not matched to a gene. The length of the CDR3 is 14 residues. In germline, CDR1 is LNHDA, CDR2 SQIVND (reference sequence). As DNA, the CDR3 is TGTGCCAGTGCCCGGGGGGGCTCCTACAATGAGCAGTTCTTC. The encoded protein is CASARGGSYNEQFF.